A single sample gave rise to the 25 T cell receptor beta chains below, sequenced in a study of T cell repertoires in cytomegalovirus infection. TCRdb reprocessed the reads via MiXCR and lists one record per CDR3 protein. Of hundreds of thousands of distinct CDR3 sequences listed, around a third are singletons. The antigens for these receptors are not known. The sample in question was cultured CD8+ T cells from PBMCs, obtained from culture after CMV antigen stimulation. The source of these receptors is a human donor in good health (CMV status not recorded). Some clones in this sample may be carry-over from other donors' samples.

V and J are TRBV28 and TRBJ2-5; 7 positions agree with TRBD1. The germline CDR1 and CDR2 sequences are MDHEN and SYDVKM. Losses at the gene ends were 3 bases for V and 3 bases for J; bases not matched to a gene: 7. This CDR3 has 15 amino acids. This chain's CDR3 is CASSLRRQGKETQYF. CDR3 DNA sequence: TGTGCCAGCAGTTTGAGGAGACAGGGTAAAGAGACCCAGTACTTC.

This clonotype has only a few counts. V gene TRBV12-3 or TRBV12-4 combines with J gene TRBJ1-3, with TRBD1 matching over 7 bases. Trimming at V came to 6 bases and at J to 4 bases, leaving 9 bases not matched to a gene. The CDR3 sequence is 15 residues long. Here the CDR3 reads CASRAQGGFGNTIYF. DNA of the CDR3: TGTGCCAGCAGAGCGCAGGGGGGATTCGGAAACACCATATATTTT.

As DNA, the CDR3 is TGTGCCAGCAGCTTAGTTTCGAGGAGTAGGCCCTATAATTCACCCCTCCACTTT. Encoded protein: CASSLVSRSRPYNSPLHF. The chain couples TRBV7-8 to TRBJ1-6; the D is unclear. CDR1 is SGHVS and CDR2 is FQNEAQ in the germline V gene. The CDR3 consists of 18 residues. Trimming left V 1 base short and J 2 bases short, with 15 bases between.

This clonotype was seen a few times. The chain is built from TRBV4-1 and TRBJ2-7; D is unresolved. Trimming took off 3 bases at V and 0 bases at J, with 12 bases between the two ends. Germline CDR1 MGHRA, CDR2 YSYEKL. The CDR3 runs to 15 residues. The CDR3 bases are TGCGCCAGCAGCCAGTCCCCCTCCCTCTCCTACGAGCAGTACTTC. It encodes CASSQSPSLSYEQYF.

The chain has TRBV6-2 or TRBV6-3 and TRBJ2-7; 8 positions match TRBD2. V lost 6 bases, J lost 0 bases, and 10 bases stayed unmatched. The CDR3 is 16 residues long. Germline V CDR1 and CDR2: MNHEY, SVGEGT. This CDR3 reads CASSLPTSGLSYEQYV. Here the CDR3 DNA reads TGTGCCAGCAGCCTACCAACTAGCGGACTCTCCTACGAGCAGTACGTC.

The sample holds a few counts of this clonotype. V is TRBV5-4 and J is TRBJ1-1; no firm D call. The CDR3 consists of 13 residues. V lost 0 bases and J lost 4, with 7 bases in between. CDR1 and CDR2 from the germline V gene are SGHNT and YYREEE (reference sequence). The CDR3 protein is CASSLEGPTEAFF. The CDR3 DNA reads TGTGCCAGCAGCTTGGAAGGGCCCACTGAAGCTTTCTTT.

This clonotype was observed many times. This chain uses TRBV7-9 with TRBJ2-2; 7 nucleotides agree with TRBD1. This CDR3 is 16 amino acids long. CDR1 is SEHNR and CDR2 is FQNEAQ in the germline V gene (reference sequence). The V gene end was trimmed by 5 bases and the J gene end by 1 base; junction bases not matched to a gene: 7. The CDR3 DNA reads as TGTGCCAGCAGCCGTAGGACAGGACAGAACACCGGGGAGCTGTTTTTT. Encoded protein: CASSRRTGQNTGELFF.

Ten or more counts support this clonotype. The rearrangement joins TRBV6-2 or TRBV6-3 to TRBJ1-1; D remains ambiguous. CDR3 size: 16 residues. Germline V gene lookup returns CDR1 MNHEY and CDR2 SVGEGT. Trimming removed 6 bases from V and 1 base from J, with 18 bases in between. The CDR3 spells CASSLARKGPNTEAFF. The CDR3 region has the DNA TGTGCCAGCAGCCTCGCCAGAAAAGGCCCGAACACTGAAGCTTTCTTT.

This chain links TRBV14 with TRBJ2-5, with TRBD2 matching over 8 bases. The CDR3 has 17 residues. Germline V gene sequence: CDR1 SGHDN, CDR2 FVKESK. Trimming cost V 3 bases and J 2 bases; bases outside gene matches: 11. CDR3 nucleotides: TGTGCCAGCAGCCACGGAAGCGGGGGAGGCCCTCAAGAGACCCAGTACTTC. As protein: CASSHGSGGGPQETQYF.

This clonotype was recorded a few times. The CDR3 spells CASSSRGISYNSPLHF. CDR3 sequence (DNA): TGTGCCAGCAGCTCCCGAGGGATCTCCTATAATTCACCCCTCCACTTT. V is TRBV7-8 and J is TRBJ1-6; D remains ambiguous. CDR1 and CDR2 (germline): SGHVS, FQNEAQ. The V gene lost 4 bases and the J gene lost 0 bases, with 10 bases spanning the gap. The CDR3 is 16 residues long.

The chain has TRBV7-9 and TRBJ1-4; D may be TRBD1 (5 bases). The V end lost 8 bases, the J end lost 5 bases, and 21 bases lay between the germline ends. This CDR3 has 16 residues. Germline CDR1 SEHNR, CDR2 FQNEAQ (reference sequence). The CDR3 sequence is CASGAPGGTTNEKLFF. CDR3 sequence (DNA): TGTGCCAGCGGCGCCCCCGGTGGGACGACCAATGAAAAACTGTTTTTT.

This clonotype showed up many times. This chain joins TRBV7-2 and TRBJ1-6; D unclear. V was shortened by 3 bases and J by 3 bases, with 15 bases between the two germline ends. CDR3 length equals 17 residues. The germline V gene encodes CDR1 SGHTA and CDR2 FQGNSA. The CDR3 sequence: CASSLWPISDYNSPLHF. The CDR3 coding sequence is TGTGCCAGCAGCTTGTGGCCCATCTCCGACTATAATTCACCCCTCCACTTT.

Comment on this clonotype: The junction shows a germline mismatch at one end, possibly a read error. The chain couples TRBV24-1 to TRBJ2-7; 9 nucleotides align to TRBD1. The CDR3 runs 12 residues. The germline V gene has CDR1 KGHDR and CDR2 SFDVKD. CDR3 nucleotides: TGCCTCGCGGGACAGGGAGTATACGAGCAGTACTTC. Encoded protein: CLAGQGVYEQYF.

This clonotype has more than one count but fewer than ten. CDR3 amino acids: CATLSPNTYEQYF. In DNA, the CDR3 is TGTGCCACCCTCTCCCCTAATACCTACGAGCAGTACTTC. V gene TRBV12-3 or TRBV12-4 combines with J gene TRBJ2-7; D remains unclear. The CDR3 sequence is 13 residues long. V was clipped by 10 bases and J by 2 bases, with 15 bases between them.

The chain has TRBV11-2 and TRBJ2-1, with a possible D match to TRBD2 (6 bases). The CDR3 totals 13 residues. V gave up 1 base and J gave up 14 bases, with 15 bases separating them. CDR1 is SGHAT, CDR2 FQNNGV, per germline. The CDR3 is CASSLGGGGVEFF. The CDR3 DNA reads TGTGCCAGCAGCTTAGGGGGAGGTGGGGTGGAGTTCTTC.

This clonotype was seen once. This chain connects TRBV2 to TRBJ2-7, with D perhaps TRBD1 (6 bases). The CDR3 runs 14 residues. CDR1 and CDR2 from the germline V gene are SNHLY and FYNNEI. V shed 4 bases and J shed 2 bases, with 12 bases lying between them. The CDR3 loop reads CASSVRGATYEQYF. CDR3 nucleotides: TGTGCCAGCAGTGTCAGGGGCGCGACCTACGAGCAGTACTTC.

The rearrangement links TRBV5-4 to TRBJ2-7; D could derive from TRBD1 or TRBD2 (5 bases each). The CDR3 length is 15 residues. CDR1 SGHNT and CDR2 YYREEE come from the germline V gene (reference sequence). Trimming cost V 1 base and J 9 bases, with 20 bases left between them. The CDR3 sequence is CASSLKGTPDIGQYV. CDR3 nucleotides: TGTGCCAGCAGCTTGAAAGGGACCCCCGATATCGGGCAGTACGTC.

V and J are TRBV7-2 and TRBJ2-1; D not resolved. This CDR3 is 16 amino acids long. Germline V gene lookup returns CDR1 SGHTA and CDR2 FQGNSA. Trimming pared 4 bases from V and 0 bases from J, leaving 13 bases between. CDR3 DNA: TGTGCCAGCAGCTCGGAGTCTTTTAGCTCCTACAATGAGCAGTTCTTC. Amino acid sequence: CASSSESFSSYNEQFF.

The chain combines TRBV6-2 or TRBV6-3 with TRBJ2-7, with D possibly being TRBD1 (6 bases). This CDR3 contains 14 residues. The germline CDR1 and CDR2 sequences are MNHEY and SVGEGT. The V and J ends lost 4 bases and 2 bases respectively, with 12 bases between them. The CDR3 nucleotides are TGTGCCAGCAGTTCACAGGGAAGTCCCTACGAGCAGTACGTC. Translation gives CASSSQGSPYEQYV.

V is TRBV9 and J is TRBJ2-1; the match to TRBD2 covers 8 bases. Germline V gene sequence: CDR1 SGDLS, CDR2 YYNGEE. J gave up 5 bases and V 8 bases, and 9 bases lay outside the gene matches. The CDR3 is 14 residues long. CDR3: CASEAGGDHNEQFF. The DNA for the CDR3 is TGTGCCAGTGAGGCGGGGGGTGATCACAATGAGCAGTTCTTC.

CDR3 coding DNA: TGCGCCAGCAGCCAAGTTAACGTGGACCAGGGTGAGGAGACCCAGTACTTC. Translation gives CASSQVNVDQGEETQYF. The V and J genes are TRBV4-1 and TRBJ2-5; possible D gene TRBD1, 5 bases. Trimming removed 1 base from V and 5 bases from J, with 20 bases in between. The CDR3 totals 17 residues. Per germline, CDR1 MGHRA and CDR2 YSYEKL.

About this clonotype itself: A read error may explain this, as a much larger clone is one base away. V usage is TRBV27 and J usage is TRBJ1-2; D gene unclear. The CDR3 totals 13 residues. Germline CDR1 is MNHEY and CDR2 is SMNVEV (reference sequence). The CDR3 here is CVSSSQPYNGYTF. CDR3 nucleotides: TGTGTCAGCAGTTCACAACCGTATAATGGCTACACCTTC.

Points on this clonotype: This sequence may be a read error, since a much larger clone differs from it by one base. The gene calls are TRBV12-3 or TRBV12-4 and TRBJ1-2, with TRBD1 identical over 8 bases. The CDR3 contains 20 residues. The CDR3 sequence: CANSLVQRLRPGGSSYGYTF. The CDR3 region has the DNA TGTGCCAACAGTTTAGTACAGCGTTTGCGGCCAGGGGGCTCCAGCTATGGCTACACCTTC.

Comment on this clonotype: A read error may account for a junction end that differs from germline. CDR3 sequence (DNA): TGCGCCAGTAGCCAAGATGGGACCTCACGAGATACGCAGTATTTT. It is translated as CASSQDGTSRDTQYF. The rearrangement uses TRBV4-3 and TRBJ2-3; tentatively, D is TRBD1 or TRBD2 (5 bases each). Germline assignment: CDR1 LGHNA and CDR2 YSLEER. The CDR3 loop spans 15 amino acids.

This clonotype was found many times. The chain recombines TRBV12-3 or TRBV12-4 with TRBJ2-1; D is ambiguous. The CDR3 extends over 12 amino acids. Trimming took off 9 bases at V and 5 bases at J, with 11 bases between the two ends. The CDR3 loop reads CASVGENNEQFF. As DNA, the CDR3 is TGTGCCAGTGTTGGGGAAAACAATGAGCAGTTCTTC.